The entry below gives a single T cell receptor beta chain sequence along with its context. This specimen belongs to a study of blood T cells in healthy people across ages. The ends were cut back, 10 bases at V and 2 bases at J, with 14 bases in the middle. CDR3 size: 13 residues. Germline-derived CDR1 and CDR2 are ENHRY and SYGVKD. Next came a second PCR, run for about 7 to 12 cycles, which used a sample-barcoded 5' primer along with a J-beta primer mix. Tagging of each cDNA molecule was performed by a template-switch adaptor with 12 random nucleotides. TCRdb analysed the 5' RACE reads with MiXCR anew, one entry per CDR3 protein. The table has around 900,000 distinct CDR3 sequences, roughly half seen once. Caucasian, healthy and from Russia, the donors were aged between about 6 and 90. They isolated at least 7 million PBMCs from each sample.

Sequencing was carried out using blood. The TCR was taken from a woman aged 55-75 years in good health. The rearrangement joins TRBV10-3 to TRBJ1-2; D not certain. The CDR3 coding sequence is TGTGCCACTAGCCTGGGCCCCAACTATGGCTACACCTTC. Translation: CATSLGPNYGYTF.